At least ten counts were recorded for the clone carrying this TCR beta chain. Its matching antigen is unknown. For TCR, cDNA came from 5'RACE template switching, which added a universal primer site and UMIs. TCRdb reanalysed the 5' RACE reads using MiXCR and keeps one entry per CDR3 protein. This sample carries about 240,000 distinct CDR3 sequences, less than 9% of them seen once, and the ten largest clones take about 0.85%. V gave up 6 bases and J gave up 5 bases; unmatched junction bases: 8. This CDR3 is 15 amino acids long. The data stem from a study of T cells after yellow fever vaccination. Study context: Each low-cell-number fraction was prepared by means of SMART-Seq v4 Ultra Low Input. Study observations and caveats: A weaker secondary response peaked on day 5, the primary on day 15.

The material was CD4+ T cells sorted from PBMCs, obtained 15 days after the yellow fever booster vaccination. This clonotype was obtained from a man aged 30 to 45 who received the YFV17D yellow fever vaccine. This chain uses TRBV12-3 or TRBV12-4 with TRBJ2-2, with TRBD2 matching 8 bases. The CDR3 coding sequence is TGTGCCAGCAGGTCCGCGGGGGGCTCGACCGGGGAGCTGTTTTTT. It translates to CASRSAGGSTGELFF.